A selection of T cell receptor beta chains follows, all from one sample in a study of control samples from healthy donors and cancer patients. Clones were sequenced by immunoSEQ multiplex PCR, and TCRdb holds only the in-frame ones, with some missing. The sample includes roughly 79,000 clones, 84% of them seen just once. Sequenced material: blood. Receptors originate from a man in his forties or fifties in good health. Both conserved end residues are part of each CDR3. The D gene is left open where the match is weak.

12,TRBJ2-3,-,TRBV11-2,TGTGCCAGCAGCTCCCTAGCCAAGTCGCAGTATTTT,CASSSLAKSQYF
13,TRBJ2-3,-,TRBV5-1,TGCGCCAGCAAACAGGAGAGCACAGATACGCAGTATTTT,CASKQESTDTQYF
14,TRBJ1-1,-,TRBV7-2,TGTGCCAGCAGCTTTAACCCCCGACAGACTGAAGCTTTCTTT,CASSFNPRQTEAFF
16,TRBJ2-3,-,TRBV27,TGTGCCAGCGGATTGACGGCGGGTGGTAGCACAGATACGCAGTATTTT,CASGLTAGGSTDTQYF
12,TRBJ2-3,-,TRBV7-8,TGTGCCAGCAGCACGAACACAGATACGCAGTATTTT,CASSTNTDTQYF
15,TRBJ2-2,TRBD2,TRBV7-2,TGTGCCAGCAGCTTACTAGCGGGAGTACTCGGGGAGCTGTTTTTT,CASSLLAGVLGELFF
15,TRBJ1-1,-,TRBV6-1,TGTGCCAGCAGTGAAGGGAGGACGGTGAACACTGAAGCTTTCTTT,CASSEGRTVNTEAFF
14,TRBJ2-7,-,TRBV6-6,TGTGCCAGCAGTTACTCGCTGGTTGGCTACGAGCAGTACTTC,CASSYSLVGYEQYF
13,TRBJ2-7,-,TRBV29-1,TGCAGCGTTGTCCGTAGGGACCCCCGCGAGCAGTACTTC,CSVVRRDPREQYF
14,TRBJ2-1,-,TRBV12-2,TGTGCAAGTCGCTTGGGACTAGCGGGAGATGAGCAGTTCTTC,CASRLGLAGDEQFF
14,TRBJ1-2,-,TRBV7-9,TGTGCCAGCAGCTTAGGTGGGCAGGGCTATGGCTACACCTTC,CASSLGGQGYGYTF
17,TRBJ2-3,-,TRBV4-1,TGCGCCAGCAGCCAAGGGGGGCCAGGGCGGATCACAGATACGCAGTATTTT,CASSQGGPGRITDTQYF
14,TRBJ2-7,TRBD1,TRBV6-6,TGTGCCAGCAGCCTTGGACAGGGAATAGGAGAGCAGTACTTC,CASSLGQGIGEQYF
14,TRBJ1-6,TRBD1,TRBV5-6,TGTGCCAGCAGCCCGGGACAGGCAGGATCACCCCTCCACTTT,CASSPGQAGSPLHF
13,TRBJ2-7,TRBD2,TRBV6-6,TGTGCCACGGGGGGTAGGAGGGCCTACGAGCAGTACTTC,CATGGRRAYEQYF
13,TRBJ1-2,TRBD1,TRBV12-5,TGTGCTAGTGGCCTCGGGACAGGGAATGGCTACACCTTC,CASGLGTGNGYTF
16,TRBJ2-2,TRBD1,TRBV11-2,TGTGCCAGCAGCTTAGGACAGGGAACGGGCACCGGGGAGCTGTTTTTT,CASSLGQGTGTGELFF
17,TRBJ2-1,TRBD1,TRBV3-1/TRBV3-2,TGTGCCAGCAGCCAAGATGGGGGCGGACAGGGTATGAATGAGCAGTTCTTC,CASSQDGGGQGMNEQFF
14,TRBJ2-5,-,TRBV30,TGTGCCTGGAGTGTAGGGGGGGCCCTTGGGACCCAGTACTTC,CAWSVGGALGTQYF
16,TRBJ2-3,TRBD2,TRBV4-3,TGCGCCAGCAGCGAGAGAAAGCGGGGAACGGGAGATACGCAGTATTTT,CASSERKRGTGDTQYF
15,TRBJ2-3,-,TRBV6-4,TGTGCCAGCAGCATGCTCTTGGGGGGCACAGATACGCAGTATTTT,CASSMLLGGTDTQYF
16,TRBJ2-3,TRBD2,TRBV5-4,TGTGCCAGCAGCTCCGGGGTAGCGGGGGGCACAGATACGCAGTATTTT,CASSSGVAGGTDTQYF
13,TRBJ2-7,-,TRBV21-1,TGTGCCAGCAGCAAATGCACAGCCTACGAGCAGTACTTC,CASSKCTAYEQYF
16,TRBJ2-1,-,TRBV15,TGTGCCACCAGCAGCCTGACCGGGACCGGAATCAATGAGCAGTTCTTC,CATSSLTGTGINEQFF